The present entry profiles one TCR beta chain with its context. This CDR3 is 15 amino acids long. Allocation to cohorts depended on clinical history reported by the participants. Donors in Cohort 3 counted as recovered after two negative PCRs, clearance, or symptom resolution. The data were obtained in a study of blood T cell repertoires in COVID-19. In the source study's methods: Reference gene primers were amplified, and this amplification served to estimate nucleated cell counts. Profiling relied on immunoSEQ multiplex PCR, and the TCRdb table lists in-frame clones only, not all of them. V and J calls and clone size come straight from that table; D and trimming were deduced from the DNA. The profile shows about 100,000 clones, around 85% of them singletons.

The receptor was isolated from a woman between 50 and 59 years old who had recovered from COVID-19. The sample taken for sequencing was PBMCs or T cells enriched from blood (not recorded which). V gene TRBV12-1 combines with J gene TRBJ2-4; the table's D call TRBD2 went unverified against the DNA. TRBV12-1 is classified as a pseudogene. CDR3 protein: CASSPETSVENIQYF. The CDR3 DNA is TGTGCCAGCAGCCCTGAGACTAGCGTGGAAAACATTCAGTACTTC.